This T cell receptor beta chain emerged from a study of CD8 T cells in Susac syndrome. This clonotype is a singleton in its sample. V lost 6 bases and J lost 2; bases outside the gene matches: 17. This CDR3 region has 21 residues. Looked up from germline, CDR1 is MDHEN and CDR2 is SYDVKM. It was negative isolation that provided the CD8+ and CD4+ T cells, whereas TEMRA cells were enriched by FACS. The RNA, roughly 0.45 to 1 ug, was put through reverse transcription using random hexamers. Across 54 Vbeta and 13 Jbeta, immunoSEQ multiplex PCR amplified TCR beta CDR3. TCRdb reanalysed the immunoSEQ multiplex PCR reads using MiXCR and keeps one entry per CDR3 protein. The sample comprises about 120,000 distinct CDR3 sequences, 92% of which are singletons, and 0.11% to 0.15% rests with the top ten.

Sequencing input: CD4+ T cells from PBMCs. V gene TRBV28 combines with J gene TRBJ2-6, with 12 bases matching TRBD1. This TCR came from a human donor in good health. The CDR3 DNA reads TGTGCCAGCAGCCAGCGGCGTACCGGGACAGGGGGCTTGACTGGGGCCAACGTCCTGACTTTC. It specifies CASSQRRTGTGGLTGANVLTF.